This passage covers 23 T cell receptor beta chains from one sample sequenced in a study of cytomegalovirus exposure and HLA in healthy donors. The PCR was carried out with 60 Vbeta primers and 13 Jbeta primers. TCRdb's table, derived via immunoSEQ multiplex PCR, lists solely in-frame clones and lacks some. The sample carries around 67,000 clones, 75% to 85% recorded once. The material sequenced was PBMCs. These receptors all come from a man aged 18 to 29 in good health and CMV-seropositive.

This clone was seen just once. The chain joins TRBV19 to TRBJ2-5, with a tentative D call TRBD2 (5 bases). V was shortened by 6 bases and J by 1 base, with 6 bases between the two germline ends. Per germline, CDR1 LNHDA and CDR2 SQIVND (reference sequence). This CDR3 contains 12 residues. The CDR3 coding sequence is TGTGCCAGTAGCGGGGTCCAAGAGACCCAGTACTTC. This gives the protein CASSGVQETQYF.

A remark on this clone: The junction does not match germline at one end; this may be a read error. V usage is TRBV5-4 and J usage is TRBJ1-1, with D tentatively TRBD1 (6 bases). The CDR3 sequence is 15 residues long. The V gene's germline CDR1 is SGHNT and CDR2 YYREEE (reference sequence). This chain's CDR3 is CASTLGGQINTEAFF. The CDR3 DNA sequence: TGTGCCAGCACCTTGGGGGGGCAGATTAACACTGAAGCTTTCTTT.

The chain couples TRBV9 to TRBJ2-1; TRBD2 aligns across 8 bases. Trimming cost V 0 bases and J 6 bases; bases outside gene matches: 5. The CDR3 has 15 amino acids. The germline V gene encodes CDR1 SGDLS and CDR2 YYNGEE. CDR3 nucleotides: TGTGCCAGCAGCGTAGAAGCGGGAGAAACCAATGAGCAGTTCTTC. Translating gives CASSVEAGETNEQFF.

The chain uses TRBV6-5 and TRBJ1-1; weak D call: TRBD1 (5 bases). Germline V gene sequence: CDR1 MNHEY, CDR2 SVGAGI. V gave up 2 bases and J gave up 5 bases, with 9 bases separating them. This CDR3 spans 13 amino acids. The CDR3 here is CASSYGEGTEAFF. For the CDR3, the DNA is TGTGCCAGCAGTTACGGGGAGGGGACTGAAGCTTTCTTT.

The chain combines TRBV5-7 with TRBJ1-1; no reliable D call. TRBV5-7 is sorted into the ORF group, with uncertain function. The CDR3 has 12 amino acids. V gave up 1 base and J gave up 7 bases, with 8 bases separating them. The CDR3 nucleotides read TGTGCCAGCAGCTTGAAGGGAGGTGAAGCTTTCTTT. It translates to CASSLKGGEAFF.

The chain employs TRBV4-1 and TRBJ2-1, with TRBD1 identical over 7 bases. V lost 1 base to trimming and J lost 2 bases; unmatched junction nucleotides: 5. This CDR3 is built from 16 residues. CDR1 MGHRA and CDR2 YSYEKL come from the germline V gene. CDR3 sequence (DNA): TGCGCCAGCAGCCAAGTTCCTACAGGGGCCTACAATGAGCAGTTCTTC. This codes for CASSQVPTGAYNEQFF.

The rearrangement joins TRBV29-1 to TRBJ1-5, with 7 bases matching TRBD1. There are 13 residues in the CDR3. The germline V gene has CDR1 SQVTM and CDR2 ANQGSEA. With 6 bases clipped from V and 0 bases from J, the junction kept 2 bases outside the gene matches. CDR3 region: CSVAGGSNQPQHF. The CDR3 DNA follows: TGCAGCGTCGCAGGGGGTAGCAATCAGCCCCAGCATTTT.

The chain has TRBV2 and TRBJ2-6; the D gene is possibly TRBD1 (6 bases). CDR1 and CDR2 from the germline V gene are SNHLY and FYNNEI. The CDR3 has 19 amino acids. Trimming shortened V by 3 bases and J by 0 bases, and 18 bases separated the two germline ends. CDR3 region: CASSDPGQQPSSGANVLTF. CDR3 DNA: TGTGCCAGCAGTGACCCCGGACAGCAACCTAGCTCTGGGGCCAACGTCCTGACTTTC.

The CDR3 spells CASSSRDSYTF. Written as DNA, the CDR3 is TGTGCCAGCAGCAGCAGGGACTCCTACACCTTC. This chain links TRBV7-9 with TRBJ1-2; the D gene is possibly TRBD1 (5 bases). The CDR3 consists of 11 residues. Trimming pared 5 bases from V and 10 bases from J, leaving 11 bases between. CDR1 SEHNR and CDR2 FQNEAQ come from the germline V gene (reference sequence).

V and J are TRBV6-6 and TRBJ1-4; weak D call: TRBD1 (6 bases). The germline CDR1 and CDR2 sequences are MNHNY and SVGAGI (reference sequence). V dropped 6 bases and J dropped 5 bases, with 13 bases sitting between them. CDR3 length: 14 residues. CDR3 nucleotides: TGTGCCAGCAGACGCAACACAGGGAATGAAAAACTGTTTTTT. Amino acid sequence: CASRRNTGNEKLFF.

V usage is TRBV6-5 and J usage is TRBJ2-5; D remains ambiguous. The germline V and J ends were trimmed by 6 bases and 1 base, with 9 bases remaining between them. The CDR3 extends over 13 amino acids. Germline V gene lookup returns CDR1 MNHEY and CDR2 SVGAGI. Written as DNA, the CDR3 is TGTGCCAGCAGCACTTGGGCCCAAGAGACCCAGTACTTC. This codes for CASSTWAQETQYF.

The rearrangement joins TRBV27 to TRBJ2-2; D possibly corresponds to TRBD2 (6 bases). Trimming took 8 bases from V and 1 from J, leaving 11 bases between them. This CDR3 comprises 14 residues. Per germline, CDR1 MNHEY and CDR2 SMNVEV (reference sequence). The CDR3 sequence is CASRRDLNTGELFF. The CDR3 DNA sequence: TGTGCCAGCCGCAGGGACTTGAACACCGGGGAGCTGTTTTTT.

A single count supports this clone. The gene calls are TRBV2 and TRBJ1-6, with D tentatively TRBD1 (5 bases). In germline, CDR1 is SNHLY, CDR2 FYNNEI. The CDR3 runs 15 residues. Trimming took off 5 bases at V and 9 bases at J, with 17 bases between the two ends. The DNA of the CDR3 is TGTGCCAGCAGTCGGCCGGGGGTGGCGATTTCACCCCTCCACTTT. Protein sequence: CASSRPGVAISPLHF.

This clone was seen more than once but under ten times. The gene calls are TRBV2 and TRBJ2-7; 9 bases map to TRBD1. The CDR3 contains 15 residues. With V trimmed by 4 bases and J by 2 bases, 6 bases remained unmatched. Germline assignment: CDR1 SNHLY and CDR2 FYNNEI. CDR3 sequence (DNA): TGTGCCAGCAGTGTTGACAGGGGGGCCACCTACGAGCAGTACTTC. Protein: CASSVDRGATYEQYF.

The CDR3, as DNA: TGTGCCAGCAGCTCAACAGGGTCTGGAAACACCATATATTTT. Protein sequence: CASSSTGSGNTIYF. The chain carries TRBV7-9 and TRBJ1-3; weak D call: TRBD1 (6 bases). The CDR3 covers 14 residues. V dropped 4 bases and J dropped 1 base, with 8 bases sitting between them. Germline V gives CDR1 SEHNR, CDR2 FQNEAQ (reference sequence).

The chain carries TRBV7-2 and TRBJ2-5, with TRBD1 matching over 8 bases. This CDR3 spans 14 amino acids. Germline assignment: CDR1 SGHTA and CDR2 FQGNSA. J was trimmed by 3 bases and V by 2 bases; bases with no gene match: 2. CDR3 in DNA: TGTGCCAGCAGCTTAATGACAGGGGAAGAGACCCAGTACTTC. Residues: CASSLMTGEETQYF.

This clone was recorded only once. The CDR3 nucleotides read TGCGCCAGCAGTGCGACAGTGGGTGAGCAGTACTTC. Encoded protein: CASSATVGEQYF. The V and J genes are TRBV10-1 and TRBJ2-7, with D possibly matching TRBD1 (5 bases). The germline V and J ends were trimmed by 4 bases and 7 bases, with 11 bases remaining between them. Germline CDR1 reads WNHNN; CDR2 reads SYGVQD (reference sequence). The CDR3 contains 12 residues.

In its sample, this clone was seen a few times. Other nucleotide sequences from this sample produce the same CDR3. V and J are TRBV5-1 and TRBJ2-2, with D unresolved. The CDR3 is 14 residues long. Trimming left V 0 bases short and J 4 bases short, with 7 bases between. Germline V lookup: CDR1 SGHRS, CDR2 YFSETQ. Here the CDR3 reads CASSLEPSTGELFF. DNA of the CDR3: TGCGCCAGCAGCTTGGAACCGAGCACCGGGGAGCTGTTTTTT.

DNA of the CDR3: TGTGCCAGCAGCAGGTGGACTAGTCTGCGAGAGACCCAGTACTTC. Encoded protein: CASSRWTSLRETQYF. J is TRBJ2-5 and V is TRBV11-2; 7 bases line up with TRBD2. V was clipped by 5 bases and J by 4 bases; unmatched bases: 10. This CDR3 has 15 amino acids. Germline V gives CDR1 SGHAT, CDR2 FQNNGV.

The rearrangement joins TRBV7-9 to TRBJ2-3; a weak D match, TRBD2 (6 bases). The germline V and J ends were trimmed by 6 bases and 6 bases, with 13 bases remaining between them. The CDR3 consists of 13 residues. Germline CDR1 reads SEHNR; CDR2 reads FQNEAQ (reference sequence). CDR3 bases: TGTGCCAGCAGACCCGGGGGAAGGGATACGCAGTATTTT. It yields the protein CASRPGGRDTQYF.

The gene calls are TRBV29-1 and TRBJ2-1; 7 bases line up with TRBD2. J lost 13 bases, V lost 7 bases, and 7 bases had no gene match. The CDR3 runs to 10 residues. Germline CDR1 and CDR2: SQVTM and ANQGSEA. For the CDR3, the DNA is TGCAGCGGGTTTAGCGGGCTTCAGTTCTTC. Amino acids: CSGFSGLQFF.

The CDR3 DNA reads as TGTGCCAGCAGTGAGCAGGGTGCCTTCAATCAGCCCCAGCATTTT. Protein: CASSEQGAFNQPQHF. The chain is built from TRBV2 and TRBJ1-5, with TRBD1 as a possible D gene (5 bases). CDR3 length: 15 residues. CDR1 is SNHLY and CDR2 is FYNNEI in the germline V gene. Trimming cost V 3 bases and J 3 bases, with 12 bases left between them. The variable domain in full, with the rest retrieved from reference TRBV2 and TRBJ1-5, is EPEVTQTPSHQVTQMGQEVILRCVPISNHLYFYWYRQILGQKVEFLVSFYNNEISEKSEIFDDQFSVERPDGSNFTLKIRSTKLEDSAMYFCASSEQGAFNQPQHFGDGTRLSIL.

The chain recombines TRBV30 with TRBJ2-7; 8 bases line up with TRBD1. The CDR3 is 15 amino acids. Germline V gene sequence: CDR1 GTSNPN, CDR2 SVGIG (reference sequence). The ends lost 0 bases at V and 4 bases at J; junction bases unmatched: 8. CDR3 nucleotides: TGTGCCTGGAGTGTTGCAGGGGGCGGTTCGTACGAGCAGTACTTC. As protein: CAWSVAGGGSYEQYF.